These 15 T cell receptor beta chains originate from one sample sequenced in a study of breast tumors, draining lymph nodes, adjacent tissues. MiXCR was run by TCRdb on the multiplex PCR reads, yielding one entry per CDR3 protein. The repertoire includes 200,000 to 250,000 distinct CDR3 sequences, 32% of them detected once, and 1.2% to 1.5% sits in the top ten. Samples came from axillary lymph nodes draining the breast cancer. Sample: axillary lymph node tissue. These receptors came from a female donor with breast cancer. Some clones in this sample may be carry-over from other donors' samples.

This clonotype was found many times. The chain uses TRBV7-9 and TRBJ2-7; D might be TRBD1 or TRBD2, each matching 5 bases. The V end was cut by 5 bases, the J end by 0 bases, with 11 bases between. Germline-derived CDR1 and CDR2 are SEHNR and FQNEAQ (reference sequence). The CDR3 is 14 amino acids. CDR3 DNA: TGTGCCAGCAGCGCCCGGGACGGCTCCTACGAGCAGTACTTC. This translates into CASSARDGSYEQYF.

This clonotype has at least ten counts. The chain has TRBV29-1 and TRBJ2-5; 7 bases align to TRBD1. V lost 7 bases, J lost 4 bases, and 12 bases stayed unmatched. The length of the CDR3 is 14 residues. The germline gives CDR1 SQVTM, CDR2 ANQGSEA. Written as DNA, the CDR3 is TGCAGCGCTGAGGGGGCTAGATCTGGAGAGACCCAGTACTTC. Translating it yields CSAEGARSGETQYF.

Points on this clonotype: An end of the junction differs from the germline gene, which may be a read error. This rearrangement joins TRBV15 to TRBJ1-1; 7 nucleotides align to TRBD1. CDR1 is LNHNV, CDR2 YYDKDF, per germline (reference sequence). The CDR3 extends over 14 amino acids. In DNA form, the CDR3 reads TGTGCCGCCAGCGAAGGGGGCGCGGGAACTGAAGCTTTCTTT. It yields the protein CAASEGGAGTEAFF.

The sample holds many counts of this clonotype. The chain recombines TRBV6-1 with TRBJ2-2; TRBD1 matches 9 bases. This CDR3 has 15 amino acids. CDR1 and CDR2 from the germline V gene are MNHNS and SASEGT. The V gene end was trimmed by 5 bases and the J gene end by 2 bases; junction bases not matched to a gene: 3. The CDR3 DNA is TGTGCCAGCAGTCTACAGGGGGCAAACACCGGGGAGCTGTTTTTT. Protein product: CASSLQGANTGELFF.

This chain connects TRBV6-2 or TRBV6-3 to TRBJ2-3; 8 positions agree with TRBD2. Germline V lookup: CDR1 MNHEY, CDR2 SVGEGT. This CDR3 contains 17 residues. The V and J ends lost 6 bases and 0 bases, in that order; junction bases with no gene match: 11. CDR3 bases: TGTGCCAGCAGCCCTGAACTGGCTAGCGGGAGCACAGATACGCAGTATTTT. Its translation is CASSPELASGSTDTQYF.

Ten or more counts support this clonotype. The CDR3 reads CSASQGGMDYEQYF. In nucleotides, the CDR3 is TGCAGTGCAAGTCAGGGTGGGATGGACTACGAGCAGTACTTC. The chain has TRBV20-1 and TRBJ2-7, with D possibly matching TRBD1 (5 bases). Germline lookup yields CDR1 DFQATT and CDR2 SNEGSKA (reference sequence). V was clipped by 6 bases and J by 3 bases, with 18 bases between them. The CDR3 is 14 amino acids.

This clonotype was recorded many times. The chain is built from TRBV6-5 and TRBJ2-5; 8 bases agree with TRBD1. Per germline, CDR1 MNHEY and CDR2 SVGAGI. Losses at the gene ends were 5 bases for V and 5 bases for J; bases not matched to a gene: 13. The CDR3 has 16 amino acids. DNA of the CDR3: TGTGCCAGCAGTCACATGGCAGGGGGCACCGAGGAGACCCAGTACTTC. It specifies CASSHMAGGTEETQYF.

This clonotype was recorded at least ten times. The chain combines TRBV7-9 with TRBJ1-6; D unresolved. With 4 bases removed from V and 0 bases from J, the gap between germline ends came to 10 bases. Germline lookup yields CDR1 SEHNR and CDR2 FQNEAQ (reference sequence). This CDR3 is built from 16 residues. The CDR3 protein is CASSSKESSYNSPLHF. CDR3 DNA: TGTGCCAGCAGCTCCAAAGAGAGCTCCTATAATTCACCCCTCCACTTT. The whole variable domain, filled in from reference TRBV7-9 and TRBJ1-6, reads DTGVSQNPRHKITKRGQNVTFRCDPISEHNRLYWYRQTLGQGPEFLTYFQNEAQLEKSRLLSDRFSAERPKGSFSTLEIQRTEQGDSAMYLCASSSKESSYNSPLHFGNGTRLTVT.

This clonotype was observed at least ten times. CDR3 DNA: TGTGCCAGCAGCTTAGGACCAGGGAAAAGCGAAAAACTGTTTTTT. This gives the protein CASSLGPGKSEKLFF. The V gene is TRBV7-2, the J gene TRBJ1-4, with a weak D call TRBD1 (5 bases). Germline CDR1 SGHTA, CDR2 FQGNSA. Trimming cost V 1 base and J 8 bases, with 14 bases left between them. The CDR3 covers 15 residues. The full variable domain, with the rest looked up from reference TRBV7-2 and TRBJ1-4, is GAGVSQSPSNKVTEKGKDVELRCDPISGHTALYWYRQSLGQGLEFLIYFQGNSAPDKSGLPSDRFSAERTGGSVSTLTIQRTQQEDSAVYLCASSLGPGKSEKLFFGSGTQLSVL.

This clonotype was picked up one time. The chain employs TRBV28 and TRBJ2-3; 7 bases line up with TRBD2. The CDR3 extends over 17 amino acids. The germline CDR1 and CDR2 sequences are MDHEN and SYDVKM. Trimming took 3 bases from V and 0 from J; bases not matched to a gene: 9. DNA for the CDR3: TGTGCCAGCAGTTTGCCCTCGACTAGCCGCAGCACAGATACGCAGTATTTT. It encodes CASSLPSTSRSTDTQYF.

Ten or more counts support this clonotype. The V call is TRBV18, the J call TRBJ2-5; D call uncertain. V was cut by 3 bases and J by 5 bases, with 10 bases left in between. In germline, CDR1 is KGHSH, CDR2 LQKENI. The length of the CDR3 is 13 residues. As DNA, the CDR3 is TGTGCCAGCTCACCGAAGGCAGATGAGACCCAGTACTTC. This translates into CASSPKADETQYF.

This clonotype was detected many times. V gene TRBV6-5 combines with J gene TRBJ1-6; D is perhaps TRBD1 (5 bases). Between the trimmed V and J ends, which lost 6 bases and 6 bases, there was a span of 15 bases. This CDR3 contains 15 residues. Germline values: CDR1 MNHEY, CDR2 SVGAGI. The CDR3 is CASSQGRGINSPLHF. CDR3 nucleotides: TGTGCCAGCAGCCAAGGACGGGGGATTAATTCACCCCTCCACTTT.

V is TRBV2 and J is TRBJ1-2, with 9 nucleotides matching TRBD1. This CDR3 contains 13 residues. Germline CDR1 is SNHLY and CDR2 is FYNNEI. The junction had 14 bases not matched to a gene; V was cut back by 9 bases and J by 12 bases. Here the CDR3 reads CASGARTGDGNTF. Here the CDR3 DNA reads TGTGCCAGTGGAGCCCGGACAGGGGACGGAAACACCTTC.

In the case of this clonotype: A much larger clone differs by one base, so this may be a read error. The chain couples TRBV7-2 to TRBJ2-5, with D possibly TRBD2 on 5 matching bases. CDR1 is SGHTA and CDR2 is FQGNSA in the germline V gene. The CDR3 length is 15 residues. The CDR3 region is CASSSNSRGQETQHF. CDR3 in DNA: TGTGCCAGCAGCTCAAATTCCCGAGGGCAAGAGACCCAGCACTTC.

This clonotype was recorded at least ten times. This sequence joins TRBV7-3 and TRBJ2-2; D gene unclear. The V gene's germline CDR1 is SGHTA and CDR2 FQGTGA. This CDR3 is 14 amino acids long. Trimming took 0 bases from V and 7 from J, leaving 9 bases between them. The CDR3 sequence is CASSLTYLGGELFF. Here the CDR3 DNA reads TGTGCCAGCAGCTTAACGTACCTTGGCGGGGAGCTGTTTTTT.